The rows below give T cell receptor beta chains drawn from one sample of a study of molecular identifiers for immune sequencing clone quantification. TCRdb re-analysed the PCR reads in MiXCR, keeping a single row per CDR3 protein. The sample lists 70,000 to 95,000 distinct CDR3 sequences; around 17% were seen once. Sequencing input: naive CD8+ T cells from blood, with Jurkat cell RNA spiked in. The source of these receptors is a human donor in good health. Some libraries in this study had Jurkat cell RNA spiked in. The CDR3 runs from the conserved cysteine through the conserved F or W. Each record gives: D gene, V gene, clone size, J gene, CDR3 protein, CDR3 DNA. The D gene is left open where the match is weak. The size field reads once, few, many or a size class.

NA	TRBV6-5	many	TRBJ1-5	CASSYSHSNQPQHF	TGTGCCAGCAGTTACTCGCATAGCAATCAGCCCCAGCATTTT
TRBD1	TRBV7-9	many	TRBJ2-2	CASSPWTGSGTGELFF	TGTGCCAGCAGCCCCTGGACAGGTAGTGGCACCGGGGAGCTGTTTTTT
NA	TRBV4-1	many	TRBJ2-7	CASSQVPTGEQYF	TGCGCCAGCAGCCAAGTCCCTACGGGCGAGCAGTACTTC
TRBD2	TRBV27	many	TRBJ2-5	CASSLGLGETQYF	TGTGCCAGCAGTTTGGGACTAGGGGAGACCCAGTACTTC
NA	TRBV18	few	TRBJ2-3	CASSPPRLGVSTDTQYF	TGTGCCAGCTCACCACCCCGACTCGGGGTAAGCACAGATACGCAGTATTTT
NA	TRBV5-6	many	TRBJ1-1	CASVRWESTEAFF	TGTGCCAGTGTTAGGTGGGAATCCACTGAAGCTTTCTTT
NA	TRBV7-9	many	TRBJ2-7	CASSPVLAGLSSYEQYF	TGTGCCAGCAGCCCTGTACTGGCGGGACTGAGCTCCTACGAGCAGTACTTC
NA	TRBV24-1	once	TRBJ1-4	CAASDSRNGGTEEKLFF	TGTGCCGCCAGCGATTCCAGGAACGGGGGCACAGAGGAAAAACTGTTTTTT
TRBD1	TRBV7-9	many	TRBJ2-7	CASSSGTGAIYEQYF	TGTGCCAGCAGCTCTGGGACAGGGGCGATCTACGAGCAGTACTTC
NA	TRBV4-1	many	TRBJ1-2	CASSQLPGEGGYGYTF	TGCGCCAGCAGCCAATTACCGGGGGAGGGAGGCTATGGCTACACCTTC
NA	TRBV5-6	many	TRBJ1-1	CASSFPQLKGPEAFF	TGTGCCAGCAGCTTCCCGCAGTTAAAGGGGCCTGAAGCTTTCTTT
TRBD2	TRBV4-1	many	TRBJ2-7	CASSHTGLGANYEQYF	TGCGCCAGCAGCCACACGGGACTAGGTGCGAACTACGAGCAGTACTTC